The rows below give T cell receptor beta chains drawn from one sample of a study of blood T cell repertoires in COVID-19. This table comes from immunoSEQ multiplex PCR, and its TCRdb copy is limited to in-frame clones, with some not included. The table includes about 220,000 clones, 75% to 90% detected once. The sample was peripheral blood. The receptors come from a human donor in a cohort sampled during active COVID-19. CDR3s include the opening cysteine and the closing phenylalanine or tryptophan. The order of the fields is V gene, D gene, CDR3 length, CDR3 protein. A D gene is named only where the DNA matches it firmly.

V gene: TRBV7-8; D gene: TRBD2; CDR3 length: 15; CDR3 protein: CASSPEGLAVYEQYF
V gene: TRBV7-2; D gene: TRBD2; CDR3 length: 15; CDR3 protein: CASSPWGGSPNIQYF
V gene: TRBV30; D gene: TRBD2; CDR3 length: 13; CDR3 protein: CAFRLALNYEQYF
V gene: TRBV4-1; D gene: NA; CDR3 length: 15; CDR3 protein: CASSQEHRSNSPLHF
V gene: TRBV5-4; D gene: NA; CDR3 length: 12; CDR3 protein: CASSPDSYGYTF
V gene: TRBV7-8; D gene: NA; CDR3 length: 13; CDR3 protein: CASTHSRNEKLFF
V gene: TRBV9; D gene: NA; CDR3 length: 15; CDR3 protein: CASSAGGHGNTEAFF
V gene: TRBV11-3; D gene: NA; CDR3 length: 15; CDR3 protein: CASSSRAGANTEAFF
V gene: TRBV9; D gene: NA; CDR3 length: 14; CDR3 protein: CASSEGADPRTQYF
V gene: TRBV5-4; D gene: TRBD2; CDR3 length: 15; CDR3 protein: CASSLTSGRGGTQYF
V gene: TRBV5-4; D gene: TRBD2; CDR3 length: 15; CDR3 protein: CASSLAWGGYNEQFF
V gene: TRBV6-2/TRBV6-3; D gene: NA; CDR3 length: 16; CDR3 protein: CASSYSEEFMNTEAFF
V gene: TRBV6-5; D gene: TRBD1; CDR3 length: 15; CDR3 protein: CASSYAGTVDNEQFF
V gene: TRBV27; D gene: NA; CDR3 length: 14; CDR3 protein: CASSFQTAYNEQFF
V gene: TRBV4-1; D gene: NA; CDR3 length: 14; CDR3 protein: CASSQGDFSYEQYF
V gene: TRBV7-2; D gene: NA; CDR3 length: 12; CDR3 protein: CASSLGRVTQYF
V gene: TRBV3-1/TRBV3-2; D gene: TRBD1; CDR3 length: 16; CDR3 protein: CASSQDRTLGANVLTF
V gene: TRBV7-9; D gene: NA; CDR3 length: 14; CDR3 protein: CASSLGQQDTEAFF
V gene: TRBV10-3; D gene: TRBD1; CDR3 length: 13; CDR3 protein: CAVTGGEYSPLHF
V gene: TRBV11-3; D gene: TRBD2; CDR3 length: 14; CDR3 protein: CASSAGGMRYEQYF
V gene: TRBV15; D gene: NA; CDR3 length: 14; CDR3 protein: CATSREEGNSPLHF
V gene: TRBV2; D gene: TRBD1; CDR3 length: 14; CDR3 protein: CATQDRVFYNEQFF
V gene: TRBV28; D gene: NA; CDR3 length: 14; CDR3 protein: CASSLYSDQETQYF
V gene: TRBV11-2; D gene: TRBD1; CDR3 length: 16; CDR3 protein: CASTTDRDRGIYEQYF
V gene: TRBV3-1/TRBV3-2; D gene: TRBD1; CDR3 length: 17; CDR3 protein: CASSQDRGRVRPHEQFF
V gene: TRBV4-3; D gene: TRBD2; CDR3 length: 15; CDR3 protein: CASSQGSSGRDTQYF
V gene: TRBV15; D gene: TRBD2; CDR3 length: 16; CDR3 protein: CATSSWTSGITDTQYF
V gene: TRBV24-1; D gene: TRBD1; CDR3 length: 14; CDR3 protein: CATSDPGQGAQAFF
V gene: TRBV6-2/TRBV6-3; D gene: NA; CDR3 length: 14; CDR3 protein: CASSMGTLNTEAFF
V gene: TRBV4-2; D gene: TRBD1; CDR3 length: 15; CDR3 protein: CASSHPGGTAYGYTF
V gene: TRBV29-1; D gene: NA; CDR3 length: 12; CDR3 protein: CSVRVMNTEAFF
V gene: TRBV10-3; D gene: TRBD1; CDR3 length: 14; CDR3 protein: CASARGRDTGELFF
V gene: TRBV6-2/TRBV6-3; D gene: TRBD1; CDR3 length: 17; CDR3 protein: CASSPGTGGLGNTEAFF
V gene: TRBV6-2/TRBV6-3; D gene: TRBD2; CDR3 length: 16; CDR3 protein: CASSYVGLGSGNIQYF
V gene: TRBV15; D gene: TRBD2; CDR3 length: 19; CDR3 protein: CATSRDSVLGLAGVGEQFF
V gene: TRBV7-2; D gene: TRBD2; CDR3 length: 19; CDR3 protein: CASSLAWLAGGGEAETQYF
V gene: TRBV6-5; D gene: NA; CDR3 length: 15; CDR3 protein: CASRQPGITHYEQYF
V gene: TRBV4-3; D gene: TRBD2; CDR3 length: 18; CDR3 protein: CASSQDLLAGGPGSEQFF
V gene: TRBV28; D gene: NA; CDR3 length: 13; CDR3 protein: CASSLDSSYGYTF
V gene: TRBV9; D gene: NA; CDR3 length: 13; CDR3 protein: CASSPGPHYGYTF